These 19 T cell receptor beta chains were sequenced from one sample in a study of CD8 T cells in ankylosing spondylitis (dated by TCRdb to 2016 to 2017). Library construction relied on 5' RACE. The data were produced on an Illumina HiSeq 2500. The raw public data were reprocessed by TCRdb itself: fastp quality trimming at Q25, MiXCR clonotype calling, in-frame beta chains only. Under each unique CDR3 protein, matching rows form one entry showing the most common genes and DNA. Recorded for this sample are roughly 130,000 distinct CDR3 sequences; about an eighth of them occurred a single time. About 2.7% of the sample rests with the top ten. Sequencing input: blood, either unsorted or a sorted T cell fraction (not recorded which). The receptor source for this set is a female donor with ankylosing spondylitis or in good health (not recorded which).

The chain recombines TRBV6-5 with TRBJ2-5; TRBD1 aligns across 8 bases. J gave up 9 bases and V 4 bases, and 10 bases lay outside the gene matches. CDR1 MNHEY and CDR2 SVGAGI come from the germline V gene. The CDR3 spans 14 residues. The CDR3, as DNA: TGTGCCAGCAGTTCGCAGGGGGCCCGAGGGGCCCAGTACTTC. It specifies CASSSQGARGAQYF.

In this sample, this clonotype turned up many times. The chain couples TRBV6-1 to TRBJ2-3; tentative D call: TRBD2 (6 bases). Germline CDR1 MNHNS, CDR2 SASEGT. The CDR3 is 14 residues long. The V gene lost 5 bases and the J gene lost 4 bases, with 13 bases spanning the gap. The CDR3 sequence: CASSRLGGADTQYF. The CDR3 DNA follows: TGTGCCAGCAGTCGACTGGGCGGGGCAGATACGCAGTATTTT.

On this clonotype: A read error may explain this, as a much larger clone is one base away. The gene calls are TRBV7-2 and TRBJ2-3; D uncertain. Germline V gives CDR1 SGHTA, CDR2 FQGNSA. The V gene lost 5 bases and the J gene lost 5 bases, with 14 bases spanning the gap. CDR3 length: 14 amino acids. This CDR3 is CASSPGSVRDTQYF. The CDR3 coding sequence is TGTGCCAGCAGCCCCGGATCGGTCAGAGATACGCAGTATTTT.

This clonotype was recorded at least ten times. The chain couples TRBV24-1 to TRBJ1-5; no definite D call. The CDR3 extends over 14 amino acids. Germline loops: CDR1 KGHDR, CDR2 SFDVKD. V was shortened by 8 bases and J by 0 bases, with 10 bases between the two germline ends. CDR3 protein: CATTQVYSNQPQHF. DNA of the CDR3: TGTGCCACCACCCAGGTCTATAGCAATCAGCCCCAGCATTTT.

This clonotype was seen ten or more times. The chain couples TRBV3-1 to TRBJ2-7, with D perhaps TRBD2 (5 bases). Deletions cut 1 base from V and 5 bases from J, with 12 bases between. The germline V gene has CDR1 LGHDT and CDR2 YNNKEL (reference sequence). This CDR3 contains 14 residues. The CDR3 loop is CASSQGASSNEQYF. The CDR3 nucleotides are TGTGCCAGCAGCCAAGGCGCTAGCTCGAACGAGCAGTACTTC.

Of note for this clonotype: Since a much larger clone is just one base distant, this may be a read error. The J gene is TRBJ2-4, the V gene TRBV7-3; no firm D call. Trimming cost V 0 bases and J 6 bases, with 12 bases left between them. The CDR3 loop spans 15 amino acids. The V gene's germline CDR1 is SGHTA and CDR2 FQGTGA. CDR3 loop: CASSLTSHPGNIQYF. The CDR3 DNA is TGTGCCAGCAGCTTAACCAGCCACCCGGGAAACATTCAGTACTTC.

This clonotype has a handful of counts. In nucleotides, the CDR3 is TGCGCCAGCAGGGGTAGCGGGAGGGTCTCGAGCTCCTACAATGAGCAGTTCTTC. This encodes CASRGSGRVSSSYNEQFF. This chain joins TRBV4-1 and TRBJ2-1, with TRBD2 matching 11 bases. The length of the CDR3 is 18 residues. Germline CDR1 and CDR2: MGHRA and YSYEKL. Trimming took 6 bases from V and 0 from J; bases not matched to a gene: 10.

This clonotype showed up many times. The chain combines TRBV6-6 with TRBJ2-6; D is possibly TRBD2 (5 bases). Germline V CDR1 and CDR2: MNHNY, SVGAGI (reference sequence). This CDR3 is 15 amino acids long. The germline V and J ends were trimmed by 5 bases and 6 bases, with 14 bases remaining between them. The CDR3 spells CASSPSRAEANVLTF. CDR3 DNA: TGTGCCAGCAGTCCTAGCCGCGCTGAGGCCAACGTCCTGACTTTC.

This clonotype appeared a few times. The chain carries TRBV30 and TRBJ1-1; D unresolved. The germline V gene has CDR1 GTSNPN and CDR2 SVGIG (reference sequence). The V end lost 2 bases, the J end lost 2 bases, and 6 bases lay between the germline ends. This CDR3 spans 12 amino acids. The CDR3 is CAWSQKNTEAFF. The DNA of the CDR3 is TGTGCCTGGAGTCAAAAAAACACTGAAGCTTTCTTT.

The chain joins TRBV2 to TRBJ2-2; 8 nucleotides line up with TRBD1. Trimming cost V 8 bases and J 6 bases; bases outside gene matches: 8. Germline V gene data show CDR1 as SNHLY and CDR2 as FYNNEI. This CDR3 spans 14 amino acids. This CDR3 reads CASGKTGAPGELFF. CDR3 DNA: TGTGCCAGCGGCAAGACAGGGGCCCCCGGGGAGCTGTTTTTT.

Many counts were recorded for this clonotype. The J gene is TRBJ2-7, the V gene TRBV7-9, with D perhaps matching TRBD1 (6 bases). Germline assignment: CDR1 SEHNR and CDR2 FQNEAQ (reference sequence). This CDR3 is built from 15 residues. V shed 4 bases and J shed 6 bases, with 19 bases lying between them. The CDR3 is CASSSEQGLSLEQYF. DNA for the CDR3: TGTGCCAGCAGCTCCGAACAGGGTTTGTCTCTCGAGCAGTACTTC.

The V and J genes are TRBV5-1 and TRBJ2-2; TRBD2 matches 9 bases. The CDR3 is made up of 16 amino acids. V trimming: 0 bases; J trimming: 4 bases; junction bases outside the gene matches: 4. The germline CDR1 and CDR2 sequences are SGHRS and YFSETQ. The CDR3 reads CASSLALAGFTGELFF. The CDR3 bases are TGCGCCAGCAGCTTGGCCCTAGCGGGATTCACCGGGGAGCTGTTTTTT.

The rearrangement joins TRBV15 to TRBJ2-3; TRBD1 aligns across 11 bases. The CDR3 totals 16 residues. CDR1 is LNHNV and CDR2 is YYDKDF in the germline V gene (reference sequence). With V trimmed by 0 bases and J by 4 bases, 3 bases remained unmatched. The CDR3 region has the DNA TGTGCCACCAGCAGAGATTGGACAGGGGGCGCAGATACGCAGTATTTT. Protein sequence: CATSRDWTGGADTQYF.

V is TRBV29-1 and J is TRBJ1-1, with unresolved D. Trimming took 8 bases from V and 3 from J, leaving 19 bases between them. The CDR3 extends over 14 amino acids. Germline V lookup: CDR1 SQVTM, CDR2 ANQGSEA. The CDR3 bases are TGCAGCTTTTCAGAGCGGGTTCGGTACACTGAAGCTTTCTTT. Translating gives CSFSERVRYTEAFF.

The V call is TRBV12-3 or TRBV12-4, the J call TRBJ2-4; a possible D gene is TRBD1 (6 bases). This CDR3 has 14 amino acids. V lost 2 bases, J lost 6 bases, and 11 bases lay in between. CDR3 nucleotides: TGTGCCAGCAGTTTAATACAGGGTCGAAACATTCAGTACTTC. It translates to CASSLIQGRNIQYF.

The chain employs TRBV4-1 and TRBJ2-3; no reliable D call. Germline CDR1 reads MGHRA; CDR2 reads YSYEKL. V lost 6 bases to trimming and J lost 2 bases, with 9 bases between them. CDR3 length equals 13 residues. The CDR3 DNA reads TGCGCCAGCAGGGCCACCGCCACAGATACGCAGTATTTT. Its translation: CASRATATDTQYF.

The chain couples TRBV11-1 to TRBJ2-1; 8 bases fit TRBD1. From germline, CDR1 is SGHAT and CDR2 FQDESV (reference sequence). The CDR3 runs to 13 residues. The V and J ends lost 9 bases and 6 bases, in that order; junction bases with no gene match: 7. CDR3 residues: CARTGDTPNEQFF. The CDR3 region has the DNA TGTGCCAGGACAGGGGACACACCCAATGAGCAGTTCTTC.

The chain combines TRBV6-1 with TRBJ2-1; 7 bases are shared with TRBD2. Germline V CDR1 and CDR2: MNHNS, SASEGT. The CDR3 sequence is 14 residues long. V shed 4 bases, J shed 2 bases, and the junction held 2 bases outside the gene matches. For the CDR3, the DNA is TGTGCCAGCAGTGCGACTAGCACCTACAATGAGCAGTTCTTC. This sequence encodes CASSATSTYNEQFF.

Only a few counts were recorded for this clonotype. This sequence joins TRBV7-3 and TRBJ2-1; 8 bases match TRBD1. Trimming removed 1 base from V and 9 bases from J; junction bases left unmatched: 8. The CDR3 has 15 residues. Germline V gene lookup returns CDR1 SGHTA and CDR2 FQGTGA. The CDR3 reads CASSLSGQGVSEQFF. The CDR3, as DNA: TGTGCCAGCAGCTTAAGCGGACAGGGTGTCAGTGAGCAGTTCTTC.